The rows below give T cell receptor beta chains drawn from one sample of a study of shared clonotypes between healthy human individuals. Only in-frame clones appear in the TCRdb table, and some are missing; sequencing was by immunoSEQ multiplex PCR. This table has 950,000 to 1,200,000 clones, 60% to 85% appearing once. The sample was memory CD4+ T cells from PBMCs. The receptors shown here come from a man between 18 and 35 years old in good health. Some clones in this sample may be carry-over from other donors' samples. Both conserved end residues are part of each CDR3.

v_call,j_call,cdr3_aa
TRBV6-5,TRBJ2-3,CASGASGRTDTQYF
TRBV28,TRBJ2-3,CASSSGTSGYTDTQYF
TRBV25-1,TRBJ2-6,CAVNEGGQISGANVLTF
TRBV5-1,TRBJ1-1,CASSLQQGSGGRGAEAFF
TRBV7-8,TRBJ2-3,CASTRRRVTDTQYF
TRBV10-1,TRBJ1-1,CASSESGTEAFF
TRBV9,TRBJ2-1,CASSVAGGPENEQFF
TRBV6-6,TRBJ1-1,CASSYSGGGTEAFF
TRBV5-1,TRBJ2-3,CASQLNRADTQYF
TRBV2,TRBJ2-6,CASSSPGQGVKSGANVLTF
TRBV9,TRBJ2-3,CASGPPTSGRKPDTQYF
TRBV7-8,TRBJ1-5,CASSLEWGGRQPQHF
TRBV5-1,TRBJ2-7,CASSPMDGTYEQYF
TRBV5-1,TRBJ2-1,CASSLDGRGSYNEQFF
TRBV27,TRBJ2-1,CASRTTGQSWFF
TRBV7-9,TRBJ2-1,CASSSMGEGYNEQFF
TRBV30,TRBJ2-7,CAWSRDRDMQYF
TRBV9,TRBJ2-7,CASSVDPATYEQYF
TRBV28,TRBJ1-2,CASLRGGAYYGYTF
TRBV28,TRBJ2-7,CASSPTSGTYEQYF
TRBV7-3,TRBJ1-2,CASSLRANSGDGYTF
TRBV28,TRBJ2-2,CASSLVVGARTGELFF
TRBV6-1,TRBJ2-3,CASSEVNGPREYF
TRBV28,TRBJ2-1,CASSLSGNNNEQFF
TRBV7-2,TRBJ1-2,CASSFGLLNYGYTF
TRBV15,TRBJ1-3,CATSREQPNSGNTIYF
TRBV28,TRBJ1-1,CASSRLRAFF
TRBV11-3,TRBJ2-1,CASSHRGQDQYNEQFF
TRBV28,TRBJ2-1,CASSFMGLATYNEQFF
TRBV9,TRBJ1-2,CASSGRTAITNYGYTF
TRBV18,TRBJ2-5,CASSLSQWQETQYF
TRBV30,TRBJ2-1,CAWSRLAGVVQFF
TRBV7-2,TRBJ2-1,CASSLAGSYNEQFF
TRBV9,TRBJ2-7,CASSLLPGGSSEQYF
TRBV28,-,CASSPPGQAIYEQYF
TRBV5-1,TRBJ2-5,CASSALETQYF
TRBV11-2,TRBJ2-7,CASSFPGLAGPRAYEQYF
TRBV23-1,TRBJ1-3,CASSQSNWSEVGSGNTIYF
TRBV5-8,TRBJ2-1,CASSFRYEQFF
TRBV5-5,TRBJ2-1,CASSLWRDYNEQFF
TRBV27,TRBJ1-1,CASSSNRVGPNTEAFF
TRBV7-3,TRBJ2-7,CASSLTWDRGNEQYF
TRBV6-1,TRBJ1-2,CASSRIVGYGYTF
TRBV5-6,TRBJ1-4,CASRGQGAGEKLFF
TRBV18,TRBJ1-2,CASSPTRTDGYTF